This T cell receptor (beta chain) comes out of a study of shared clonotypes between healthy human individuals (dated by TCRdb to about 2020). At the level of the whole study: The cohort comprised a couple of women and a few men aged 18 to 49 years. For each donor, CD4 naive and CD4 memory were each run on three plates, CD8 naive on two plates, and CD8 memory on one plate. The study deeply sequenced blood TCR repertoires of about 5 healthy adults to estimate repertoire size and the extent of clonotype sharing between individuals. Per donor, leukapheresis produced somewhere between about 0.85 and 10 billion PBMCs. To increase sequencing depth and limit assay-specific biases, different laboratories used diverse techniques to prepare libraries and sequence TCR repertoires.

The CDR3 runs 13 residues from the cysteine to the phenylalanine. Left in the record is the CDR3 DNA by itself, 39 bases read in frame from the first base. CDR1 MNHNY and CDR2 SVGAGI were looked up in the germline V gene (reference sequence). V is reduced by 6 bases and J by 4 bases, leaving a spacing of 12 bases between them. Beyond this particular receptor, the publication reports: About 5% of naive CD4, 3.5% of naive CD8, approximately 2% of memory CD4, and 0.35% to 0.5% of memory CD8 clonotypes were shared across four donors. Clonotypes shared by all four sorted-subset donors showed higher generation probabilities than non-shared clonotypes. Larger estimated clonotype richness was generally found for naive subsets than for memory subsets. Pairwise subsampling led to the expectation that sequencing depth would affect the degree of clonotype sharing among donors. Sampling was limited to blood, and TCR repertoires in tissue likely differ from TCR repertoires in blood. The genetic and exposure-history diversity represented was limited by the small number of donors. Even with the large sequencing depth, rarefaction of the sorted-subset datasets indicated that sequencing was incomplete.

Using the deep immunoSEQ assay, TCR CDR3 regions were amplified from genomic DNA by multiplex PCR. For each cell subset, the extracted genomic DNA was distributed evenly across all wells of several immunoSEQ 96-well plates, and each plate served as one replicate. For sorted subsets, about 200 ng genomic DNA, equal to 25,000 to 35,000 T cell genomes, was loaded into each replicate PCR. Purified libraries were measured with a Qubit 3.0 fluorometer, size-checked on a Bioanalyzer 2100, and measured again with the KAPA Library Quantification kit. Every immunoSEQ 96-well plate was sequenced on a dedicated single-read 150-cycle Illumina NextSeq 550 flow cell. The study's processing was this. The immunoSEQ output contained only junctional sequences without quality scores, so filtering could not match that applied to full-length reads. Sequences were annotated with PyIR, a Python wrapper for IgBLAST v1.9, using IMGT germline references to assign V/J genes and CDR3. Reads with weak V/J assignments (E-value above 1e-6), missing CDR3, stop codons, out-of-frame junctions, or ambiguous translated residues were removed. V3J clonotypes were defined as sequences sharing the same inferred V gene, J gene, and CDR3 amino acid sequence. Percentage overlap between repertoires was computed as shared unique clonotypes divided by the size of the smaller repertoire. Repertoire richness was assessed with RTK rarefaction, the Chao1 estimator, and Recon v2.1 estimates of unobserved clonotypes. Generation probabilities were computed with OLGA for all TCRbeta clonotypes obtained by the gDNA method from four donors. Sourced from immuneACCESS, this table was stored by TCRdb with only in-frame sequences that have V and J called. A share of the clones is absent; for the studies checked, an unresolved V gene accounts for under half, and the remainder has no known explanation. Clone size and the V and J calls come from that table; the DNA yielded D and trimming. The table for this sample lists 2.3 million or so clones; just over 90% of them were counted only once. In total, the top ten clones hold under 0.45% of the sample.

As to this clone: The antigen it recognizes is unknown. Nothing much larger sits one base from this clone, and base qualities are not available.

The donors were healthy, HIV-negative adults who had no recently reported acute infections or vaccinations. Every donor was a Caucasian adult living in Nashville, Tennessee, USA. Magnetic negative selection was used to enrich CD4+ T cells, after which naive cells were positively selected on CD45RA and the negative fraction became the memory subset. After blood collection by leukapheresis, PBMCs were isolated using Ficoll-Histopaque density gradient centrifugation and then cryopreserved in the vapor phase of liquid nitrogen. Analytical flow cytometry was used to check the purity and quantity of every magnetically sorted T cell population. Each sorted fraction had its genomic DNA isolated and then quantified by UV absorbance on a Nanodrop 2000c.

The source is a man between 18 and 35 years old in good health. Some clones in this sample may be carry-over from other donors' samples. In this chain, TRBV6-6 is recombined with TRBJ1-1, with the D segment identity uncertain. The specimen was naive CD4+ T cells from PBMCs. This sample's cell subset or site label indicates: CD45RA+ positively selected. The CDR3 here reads CASRNPPGTEAFF. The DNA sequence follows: TGTGCCAGCAGAAACCCTCCGGGCACTGAAGCTTTCTTT.